The 16 T cell receptor beta chains below all came from one sample that was sequenced in a study of beta chain features in type 1 diabetes. The study reverse transcribed the entire isolated RNA, so it sequenced expressed TCRB transcripts. Assay: immunoSEQ multiplex PCR; the TCRdb copy retains only in-frame clones and omits some. The sample lists about 330,000 clones, about 10% occurring once. Source material: naive CD4+ T cells from blood. Receptors were obtained from a woman aged 25 to 39 in good health.

In its sample, this clone was seen a few times. The V and J genes are TRBV2 and TRBJ2-2, with D possibly TRBD2 on 6 matching bases. Germline V gene sequence: CDR1 SNHLY, CDR2 FYNNEI. The length of the CDR3 is 16 residues. V dropped 3 bases and J dropped 6 bases, with 17 bases sitting between them. The CDR3 spells CASSEIRGVNAGELFF. The DNA for the CDR3 is TGTGCCAGCAGTGAGATTCGCGGGGTCAATGCCGGGGAGCTGTTTTTT.

Ten or more counts support this clone. This chain uses TRBV7-9 with TRBJ2-5; D is perhaps TRBD2 (6 bases). The V end lost 0 bases, the J end lost 3 bases, and 8 bases lay between the germline ends. Germline V gene lookup returns CDR1 SEHNR and CDR2 FQNEAQ (reference sequence). CDR3 length: 14 residues. CDR3 sequence (DNA): TGTGCCAGCAGCTTAGCCGGGACTGAAGAGACCCAGTACTTC. Its protein product is CASSLAGTEETQYF.

This clone was seen a few times. This chain joins TRBV9 and TRBJ2-7; D gene uncertain. Per the germline V gene, CDR1 is SGDLS and CDR2 is YYNGEE. The V end was cut by 4 bases, the J end by 0 bases, with 14 bases between. The CDR3 runs 15 residues. For the CDR3, the DNA is TGTGCCAGCAGCTCTACCCCAGGATTCTCCTACGAGCAGTACTTC. Translating gives CASSSTPGFSYEQYF.

This clone has only a few counts. The gene calls are TRBV28 and TRBJ2-1; a possible D gene is TRBD2 (6 bases). CDR1 and CDR2 (germline): MDHEN, SYDVKM. This CDR3 has 15 residues. Trimming cost V 5 bases and J 8 bases, with 19 bases left between them. The DNA for the CDR3 is TGTGCCAGCAGTCCTCGGGGGAGACCCCGCGATGAGCAGTTCTTC. Translating gives CASSPRGRPRDEQFF.

The CDR3: CASSVFMNTEAFF. In DNA, the CDR3 is TGTGCCAGCAGCGTATTTATGAACACTGAAGCTTTCTTT. The rearrangement joins TRBV9 to TRBJ1-1; D gene unclear. Per germline, CDR1 SGDLS and CDR2 YYNGEE. The CDR3 spans 13 residues. Trimming stripped 1 base from V and 0 bases from J, with 4 bases between.

This clone was seen a few times. V is TRBV28 and J is TRBJ2-5; tentative D call: TRBD1 (6 bases). Deletions cut 4 bases from V and 5 bases from J, with 14 bases between. The CDR3 consists of 14 residues. The germline gives CDR1 MDHEN, CDR2 SYDVKM. This CDR3 is CASSYSDSMETQYF. The CDR3 nucleotides read TGTGCCAGCAGTTATTCGGACAGCATGGAGACCCAGTACTTC. Variable domain in full (rest from reference TRBV28 and TRBJ2-5): DVKVTQSSRYLVKRTGEKVFLECVQDMDHENMFWYRQDPGLGLRLIYFSYDVKMKEKGDIPEGYSVSREKKERFSLILESASTNQTSMYLCASSYSDSMETQYFGPGTRLLVL.

This clone was picked up a small number of times. The chain couples TRBV19 to TRBJ2-1; 10 bases are a match to TRBD2. With V trimmed by 4 bases and J by 9 bases, 6 bases remained unmatched. This CDR3 has 14 amino acids. From germline, CDR1 is LNHDA and CDR2 SQIVND (reference sequence). The CDR3 sequence: CASSTSGRISEQFF. CDR3 in DNA: TGTGCCAGTAGTACTAGCGGGAGAATAAGTGAGCAGTTCTTC.

This chain uses TRBV29-1 with TRBJ1-4; possible D gene TRBD1, 5 bases. V dropped 7 bases and J dropped 5 bases, with 14 bases sitting between them. The CDR3 has 13 residues. Germline-derived CDR1 and CDR2 are SQVTM and ANQGSEA. The CDR3 DNA sequence: TGCAGCGCCGGCTCAGGGAAGAATGAAAAACTGTTTTTT. As protein: CSAGSGKNEKLFF.

This chain uses TRBV4-2 with TRBJ2-5; D possibly corresponds to TRBD2 (5 bases). The CDR3 extends over 17 amino acids. V lost 1 base and J lost 5, with 20 bases in between. The V gene's germline CDR1 is LGHNA and CDR2 YNFKEQ. The CDR3 nucleotides read TGTGCCAGCAGCCAAGGAACTGCGGCCTCCGGCGGGGAGACCCAGTACTTC. As protein: CASSQGTAASGGETQYF.

J is TRBJ2-1 and V is TRBV14; perhaps TRBD2 as D (6 bases). The CDR3 is made up of 17 amino acids. Trimming took 4 bases from V and 12 from J, leaving 28 bases between them. Germline CDR1 and CDR2: SGHDN and FVKESK. The CDR3 loop reads CASSLSGVQRVETRQFF. CDR3 nucleotide sequence: TGTGCCAGCAGCCTCTCGGGGGTCCAGCGGGTGGAGACACGGCAGTTCTTC.

The chain employs TRBV6-4 and TRBJ2-2, with TRBD1 as a possible D gene (5 bases). Germline CDR1 and CDR2: MRHNA and SNTAGT. V was pared by 2 bases and J by 7 bases, with 11 bases between. There are 14 residues in the CDR3. CDR3 residues: CASSDQTVSGELFF. DNA for the CDR3: TGTGCCAGCAGTGACCAGACAGTGAGCGGGGAGCTGTTTTTT.

The CDR3 region has the DNA TGTGCCAGCTCACCATCGACAGGGATCACTGGAAACACCATATATTTT. It yields the protein CASSPSTGITGNTIYF. The V call is TRBV18, the J call TRBJ1-3, with 7 bases that match TRBD1. The V gene end was trimmed by 2 bases and the J gene end by 2 bases; junction bases not matched to a gene: 6. CDR3 length equals 16 residues. Looked up from germline, CDR1 is KGHSH and CDR2 is LQKENI. Based on the CDR3 plus reference TRBV18 and TRBJ1-3, the full variable domain is NAGVMQNPRHLVRRRGQEARLRCSPMKGHSHVYWYRQLPEEGLKFMVYLQKENIIDESGMPKERFSAEFPKEGPSILRIQQVVRGDSAAYFCASSPSTGITGNTIYFGEGSWLTVV.

A few counts support this clone. The V and J genes are TRBV28 and TRBJ2-7; no firm D call. The CDR3 covers 12 residues. Trimming removed 3 bases at V and 4 bases at J, with 7 bases between. CDR1 is MDHEN and CDR2 is SYDVKM in the germline V gene. Written as DNA, the CDR3 is TGTGCCAGCAGTTTTAAACGGTACGAGCAGTACTTC. Protein sequence: CASSFKRYEQYF.

The V and J genes are TRBV30 and TRBJ2-1; the match to TRBD2 covers 14 bases. The germline gives CDR1 GTSNPN, CDR2 SVGIG (reference sequence). With 3 bases clipped from V and 8 bases from J, the junction kept 6 bases outside the gene matches. The CDR3 runs 15 residues. CDR3 nucleotide sequence: TGTGCCTGGAGCCTCGGACTAGCGGGAGGCGATGAGCAGTTCTTC. This codes for CAWSLGLAGGDEQFF.

As to this clone: One end of the junction does not line up with germline, which may come from a read error. The chain combines TRBV5-1 with TRBJ2-5; TRBD2 might be the D (5 bases). The germline CDR1 and CDR2 sequences are SGHRS and YFSETQ. This CDR3 is built from 13 residues. Here the CDR3 reads CASTLDSQETQYF. In DNA, the CDR3 is TGCGCCAGCACCTTGGACTCCCAAGAGACCCAGTACTTC. The whole variable domain, remainder taken from reference TRBV5-1 and TRBJ2-5, is KAGVTQTPRYLIKTRGQQVTLSCSPISGHRSVSWYQQTPGQGLQFLFEYFSETQRNKGNFPGRFSGRQFSNSRSEMNVSTLELGDSALYLCASTLDSQETQYFGPGTRLLVL.

The CDR3 DNA is TGTGCCAGCAGCTTAGGCAGGAACACCGGGGAGCTGTTTTTT. Translation: CASSLGRNTGELFF. V and J are TRBV7-2 and TRBJ2-2; D is uncertain. CDR3 length equals 14 residues. In germline, CDR1 is SGHTA, CDR2 FQGNSA. The ends were cut back, 1 base at V and 1 base at J, with 4 bases in the middle.